The 20 T cell receptor beta chains in this list originate from one sample, sequenced in a study of tumor-infiltrating lymphocytes in oesophageal squamous cell carcinoma. One entry per CDR3 protein, called by TCRdb with MiXCR from the PCR reads. The sample contains about 12,000 distinct CDR3 sequences, roughly 55% of which appear only once. The sequenced sample was esophageal tumor tissue. The source of these receptors is a female donor with esophageal squamous cell carcinoma.

CDR3 sequence (DNA): TGTGCCAGCAGCCTGCTACTAGGAGGGACCGGGGAGCTGTTTTTT. Protein product: CASSLLLGGTGELFF. This sequence joins TRBV9 and TRBJ2-2; tentatively, D is TRBD2 (6 bases). Germline V gene data show CDR1 as SGDLS and CDR2 as YYNGEE. Between the trimmed V and J ends, which lost 4 bases and 5 bases, there was a span of 15 bases. The CDR3 length is 15 residues.

This sequence joins TRBV7-6 and TRBJ2-1, with D perhaps given as TRBD1 or TRBD2 (5 bases each). The CDR3 has 17 amino acids. The germline gives CDR1 SGHVS, CDR2 FNYEAQ. Trimming removed 1 base from V and 0 bases from J, with 13 bases in between. Here the CDR3 reads CASSLGDGGISYNEQFF. The CDR3 DNA is TGTGCCAGCAGCTTAGGGGATGGGGGAATCTCCTACAATGAGCAGTTCTTC.

The V and J genes are TRBV7-8 and TRBJ2-1, with 10 positions matching TRBD2. The end of the DNA aligns better with TRBJ2-5, so the J call may be wrong. Germline values: CDR1 SGHVS, CDR2 FQNEAQ. CDR3 length: 16 residues. The CDR3 sequence: CASSLRTSGNQETQYF. The CDR3 nucleotides read TGTGCCAGCAGCCTTCGGACTAGCGGAAACCAAGAGACCCAGTACTTC.

In DNA form, the CDR3 reads TGTGCCAGCAGTCCTGGGATACAAAATGGGAAGACCCAGTACTTC. It is translated as CASSPGIQNGKTQYF. The chain is built from TRBV12-3 or TRBV12-4 and TRBJ2-5; D is unclear. CDR3 length: 15 amino acids. V gave up 5 bases and J gave up 6 bases, with 19 bases separating them.

This chain links TRBV28 with TRBJ2-3; no firm D call. With the DNA end fitting TRBJ2-7 better, the J assignment may be wrong. Per germline, CDR1 MDHEN and CDR2 SYDVKM. The CDR3 consists of 15 residues. The DNA of the CDR3 is TGTGCCAGCAGCCAGCACCCGGGCCAAACCTACGAGCAGTACTTC. It codes for CASSQHPGQTYEQYF.

There are many counts of this clonotype. The rearrangement links TRBV6-1 to TRBJ2-7, with D maybe TRBD1 (6 bases). CDR1 is MNHNS and CDR2 is SASEGT in the germline V gene. This CDR3 contains 14 residues. V was pared by 9 bases and J by 1 base, with 16 bases between. This CDR3 reads CASKTGHGSYEQYF. CDR3 DNA sequence: TGTGCCAGTAAAACGGGACACGGATCCTACGAGCAGTACTTC.

The sample holds one count of this clonotype. This chain uses TRBV14 with TRBJ2-1, with TRBD2 matching over 13 bases. The CDR3 loop spans 20 amino acids. With V trimmed by 4 bases and J by 1 base, 13 bases remained unmatched. Germline lookup yields CDR1 SGHDN and CDR2 FVKESK. The CDR3 region is CASSPFSLAGGPRSYNEQFF. As DNA, the CDR3 is TGTGCCAGCAGCCCCTTCTCACTAGCGGGAGGGCCCCGATCCTACAATGAGCAGTTCTTC.

This rearrangement joins TRBV7-2 to TRBJ1-2; possibly TRBD1 for D (5 bases). Per germline, CDR1 SGHTA and CDR2 FQGNSA. The length of the CDR3 is 14 residues. Trimming removed 5 bases from V and 5 bases from J, with 15 bases in between. For the CDR3, the DNA is TGTGCCAGCAGCCTCAGTCGGGGGGGTTATGGCTACACCTTC. The encoded protein is CASSLSRGGYGYTF.

Comment on this clonotype: No conserved phenylalanine or tryptophan ends this CDR3, so it is likely a read error. The DNA is omitted, as the CDR3 cannot be located on it reliably, and the CDR3 follows TCRdb's listing. The V and J genes are TRBV27 and TRBJ1-6; the DNA was not used to check the table's D call, TRBD1. Looked up from germline, CDR1 is MNHEY and CDR2 is SMNVEV (reference sequence). The CDR3 has 18 amino acids, counting both end residues. The CDR3 region is CASSRQGRLAKNIQYFGA.

This rearrangement joins TRBV3-1 to TRBJ2-5; D unresolved. The J call may be incorrect, as the DNA end agrees better with TRBJ2-7. Germline-derived CDR1 and CDR2 are LGHDT and YNNKEL (reference sequence). This CDR3 is built from 16 residues. The CDR3, as DNA: TGTGCCAGCAGCCAAGCAGCCTTCGCGAGAGGCTACGAGCAGTACTTC. Amino acid sequence: CASSQAAFARGYEQYF.

The sample holds a few counts of this clonotype. The genes are TRBV7-8 and TRBJ1-2; D is unclear. Trimming took 5 bases from V and 8 from J, leaving 21 bases between them. CDR1 is SGHVS, CDR2 FQNEAQ, per germline. The CDR3 is 15 residues long. The CDR3 bases are TGTGCCAGCAGCGACGAAGGACGGTTTGTAAGAGGCTACACCTTC. It translates to CASSDEGRFVRGYTF. The entire variable domain, with the rest obtained from reference TRBV7-8 and TRBJ1-2, is as follows: GAGVSQSPRYKVAKRGQDVALRCDPISGHVSLFWYQQALGQGPEFLTYFQNEAQLDKSGLPSDRFFAERPEGSVSTLKIQRTQQEDSAVYLCASSDEGRFVRGYTFGSGTRLTVV.

The V call is TRBV7-2, the J call TRBJ2-6, with 8 positions matching TRBD1. Germline CDR1 SGHTA, CDR2 FQGNSA. The CDR3 is made up of 15 amino acids. The V and J ends lost 4 bases and 4 bases, in that order; junction bases with no gene match: 3. CDR3 amino acids: CASSSGQAGANVLTF. The CDR3 DNA follows: TGTGCCAGCAGCTCGGGACAGGCCGGGGCCAACGTCCTGACTTTC.

This clonotype showed up many times. This chain links TRBV24-1 with TRBJ2-1; possible D gene TRBD2, 5 bases. V lost 1 base and J 0 bases, leaving 9 bases between the germline ends. Germline values: CDR1 KGHDR, CDR2 SFDVKD. This CDR3 has 16 residues. In nucleotides, the CDR3 is TGTGCCACCAGTGATTTCCCGGGGAGCTCCTACAATGAGCAGTTCTTC. Translating gives CATSDFPGSSYNEQFF.

The V and J genes are TRBV10-1 and TRBJ2-3, with TRBD2 matching 8 bases. The germline CDR1 and CDR2 sequences are WNHNN and SYGVQD (reference sequence). V was clipped by 3 bases and J by 3 bases; unmatched bases: 8. The CDR3 is made up of 16 amino acids. The CDR3 sequence: CASSDPGLAGTDTQYF. CDR3 DNA sequence: TGCGCCAGCAGTGACCCGGGTTTAGCGGGGACAGATACGCAGTATTTT.

The chain is built from TRBV7-2 and TRBJ2-1; 12 bases map to TRBD2. The J call could be wrong; TRBJ2-7 is a better fit for the DNA end. CDR1 SGHTA and CDR2 FQGNSA come from the germline V gene. This CDR3 has 19 residues. As DNA, the CDR3 is TGTGCCAGCAGCTTAGAGCCCCCCGCGACTAGCGGGAGTAGCTACGAGCAGTACTTC. It yields the protein CASSLEPPATSGSSYEQYF.

This clonotype was detected a few times. CDR3 DNA: TGTGCCAGCACGGGACTAGCGGGCTCCTACGAGCAGTACTTC. This codes for CASTGLAGSYEQYF. The chain combines TRBV28 with TRBJ2-7; 12 nucleotides line up with TRBD2. The CDR3 sequence is 14 residues long. Losses at the gene ends were 7 bases for V and 0 bases for J; bases not matched to a gene: 1. CDR1 is MDHEN, CDR2 SYDVKM, per germline. Combining the CDR3 with reference TRBV28 and TRBJ2-7 gives the whole variable domain DVKVTQSSRYLVKRTGEKVFLECVQDMDHENMFWYRQDPGLGLRLIYFSYDVKMKEKGDIPEGYSVSREKKERFSLILESASTNQTSMYLCASTGLAGSYEQYFGPGTRLTVT.

In its sample, this clonotype was seen a few times. The chain employs TRBV20-1 and TRBJ2-1, with 12 bases matching TRBD2. The J call could be wrong; TRBJ2-7 is a better fit for the DNA end. The CDR3 consists of 16 residues. Per germline, CDR1 DFQATT and CDR2 SNEGSKA (reference sequence). As DNA, the CDR3 is TGCAGTGCTAGAGATCCATGGACTAGCGGGATCAATGAGCAGTACTTC. As protein: CSARDPWTSGINEQYF.

This chain uses TRBV7-3 with TRBJ2-5, with 14 bases fitting TRBD2. Germline values: CDR1 SGHTA, CDR2 FQGTGA. Unmatched junction bases numbered 24, after V lost 5 bases and J lost 13 bases. CDR3 length: 19 amino acids. The CDR3 reads CASSPGLAGAHPNTGELYF. As DNA, the CDR3 is TGTGCCAGCAGCCCGGGACTAGCGGGGGCCCACCCGAACACCGGGGAGCTGTACTTC.

Worth noting for this clonotype: Since the CDR3 does not end with the conserved phenylalanine or tryptophan, this likely comes from a read error. The DNA is omitted, as the CDR3 cannot be located on it reliably, and the CDR3 follows TCRdb's listing. The V gene is TRBV7-4, the J gene TRBJ2-3; the table's D call of TRBD1 was not tested on the DNA. The germline V gene has CDR1 SGHVT and CDR2 SQSDAQ. The CDR3 has 19 residues if both end residues are counted. The CDR3 sequence: CASSFRGGDIAGMATPSVR.

This clonotype was counted many times. The rearrangement joins TRBV18 to TRBJ2-1; maybe TRBD1 (6 bases). Trimming pared 1 base from V and 5 bases from J, leaving 9 bases between. There are 14 residues in the CDR3. Germline V gene lookup returns CDR1 KGHSH and CDR2 LQKENI. In DNA, the CDR3 is TGTGCCAGCTCACCACGGACAGACAACAATGAGCAGTTCTTC. Its translation is CASSPRTDNNEQFF.